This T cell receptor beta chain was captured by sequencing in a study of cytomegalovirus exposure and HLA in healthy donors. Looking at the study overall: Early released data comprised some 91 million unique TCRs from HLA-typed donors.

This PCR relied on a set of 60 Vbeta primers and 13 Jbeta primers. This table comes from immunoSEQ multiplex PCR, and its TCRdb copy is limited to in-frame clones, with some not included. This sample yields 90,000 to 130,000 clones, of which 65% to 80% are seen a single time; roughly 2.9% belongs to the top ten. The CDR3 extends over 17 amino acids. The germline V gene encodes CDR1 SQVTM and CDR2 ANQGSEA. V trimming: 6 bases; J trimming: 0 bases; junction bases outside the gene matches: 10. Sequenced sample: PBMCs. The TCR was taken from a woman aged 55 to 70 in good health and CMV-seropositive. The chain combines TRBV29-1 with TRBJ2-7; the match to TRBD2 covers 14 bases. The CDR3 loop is CSVFGLAGGSSSYEQYF. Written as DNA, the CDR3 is TGCAGCGTGTTCGGACTAGCGGGAGGATCGTCCTCCTACGAGCAGTACTTC.